These 19 T cell receptor beta chains originate from one sample sequenced in a study of tumor and adjacent non-tumor tissue in lung cancer. No cell sorting was done before RNA was extracted from the tissue. The normal lung tissue was taken more than 3 cm from the tumor edge. A modified ARM-PCR protocol with three rounds of nested PCR amplified TCRbeta. Via MiXCR, TCRdb re-called the multiplex PCR reads, giving one row per CDR3 protein. The repertoire consists of under 75,000 distinct CDR3 sequences, with around two thirds occurring once and the leading ten covering 25% to 30%. Sequences were obtained from distant non-tumor lung tissue. These receptors were collected from a woman aged 50 to 60 with non-small cell lung cancer.

In its sample, this clonotype was seen many times. The chain joins TRBV12-3 or TRBV12-4 to TRBJ2-3, with TRBD2 identical over 12 bases. V shed 7 bases and J 5 bases; nucleotides not matched to a gene: 7. The CDR3 is 15 residues long. The CDR3: CASKTGTSGLDTQYF. DNA for the CDR3: TGTGCCAGCAAAACCGGGACTAGCGGGTTAGATACGCAGTATTTT.

Comment on this clonotype: Compared with germline, one end of the junction differs, possibly owing to a read error. The V and J genes are TRBV29-1 and TRBJ1-2; D is ambiguous. Germline V gene data show CDR1 as SQVTM and CDR2 as ANQGSEA. This CDR3 comprises 11 residues. The CDR3 loop is CSVVLDHGHTF. The CDR3 coding sequence is TGCAGCGTTGTTCTGGACCATGGCCACACCTTC.

As concerns this clonotype: Mismatch with germline at one junction end may stem from a read error. This sequence joins TRBV4-1 and TRBJ2-1; 7 positions match TRBD2. This CDR3 contains 17 residues. Germline CDR1 MGHRA, CDR2 YSYEKL. CDR3: CASSPQADTSERGEEFF. DNA of the CDR3: TGCGCCAGCAGCCCCCAGGCGGATACTAGCGAGAGAGGTGAGGAGTTCTTC.

Regarding this clonotype: A clone one base away is much larger, so this may be a read error. This sequence joins TRBV20-1 and TRBJ2-5, with D perhaps matching TRBD1 (5 bases). Germline V gives CDR1 DFQATT, CDR2 SNEGSKA (reference sequence). V was shortened by 3 bases and J by 5 bases, with 25 bases between the two germline ends. This CDR3 is 17 amino acids long. CDR3 sequence (DNA): TGCAGTGCTAGTAATCAGGGTATCTGGACCCCGGACGAGACCCAGTACTTC. As protein: CSASNQGIWTPDETQYF.

This clonotype came up many times. This chain connects TRBV20-1 to TRBJ2-3, with D hard to call. V lost 5 bases to trimming and J lost 2 bases, with 14 bases between them. Germline V CDR1 and CDR2: DFQATT, SNEGSKA (reference sequence). The CDR3 loop spans 14 amino acids. The CDR3 reads CSAPDWRDTDTQYF. The CDR3 nucleotides read TGCAGTGCTCCTGACTGGCGAGACACAGATACGCAGTATTTT.

To note about this clonotype: This likely comes from a read error, as the CDR3 has no conserved phenylalanine or tryptophan at its end. This chain connects TRBV7-8 to TRBJ2-5; D call uncertain. CDR3 size: 12 residues. The germline V gene has CDR1 SGHVS and CDR2 FQNEAQ. The V and J ends lost 5 bases and 5 bases respectively, with 9 bases between them. CDR3 sequence: CASSLGLETQYL. The CDR3 bases are TGTGCCAGCAGCCTAGGGCTTGAGACCCAGTACCTC.

As concerns this clonotype: The junction departs from the called germline gene at one end, perhaps through a read error. The rearrangement joins TRBV20-1 to TRBJ2-7; 7 nucleotides line up with TRBD2. The CDR3 has 14 residues. Germline V lookup: CDR1 DFQATT, CDR2 SNEGSKA (reference sequence). CDR3 amino acids: CSALISGRYYEQYF. The CDR3 DNA is TGCAGTGCTCTCATTAGCGGGCGCTACTACGAACAGTACTTC.

The sample holds a few counts of this clonotype. Just one base apart from a much larger clone, this may be a read error. V and J are TRBV20-1 and TRBJ2-7, with D uncertain. CDR3 length: 12 residues. Germline V CDR1 and CDR2: DFQATT, SNEGSKA (reference sequence). CDR3 sequence reads: CSARWVSYGQYF. Written as DNA, the CDR3 is TGCAGTGCTAGATGGGTCAGCTACGGGCAGTACTTC.

The J gene is TRBJ2-2, the V gene TRBV7-8; tentative D call: TRBD1 (5 bases). The CDR3 has 16 residues. The germline V gene has CDR1 SGHVS and CDR2 FQNEAQ. Deletions cut 4 bases from V and 0 bases from J, with 12 bases between. CDR3 residues: CASSSGHVTNTGELFF. The CDR3 region has the DNA TGTGCCAGCAGCTCAGGACACGTCACGAACACCGGGGAGCTGTTTTTT.

By share, this clonotype counts as medium-sized. This chain connects TRBV6-2 or TRBV6-3 to TRBJ2-1, with TRBD2 as a possible D gene (7 bases). Trimming removed 5 bases from V and 3 bases from J, with 14 bases in between. The germline V gene has CDR1 MNHEY and CDR2 SVGEGT. This CDR3 has 15 residues. CDR3 protein: CASSISGGFYNEQFF. The CDR3 DNA follows: TGTGCCAGCAGTATTTCGGGGGGCTTCTACAATGAGCAGTTCTTC.

The rearrangement links TRBV7-9 to TRBJ2-3; the D gene is possibly TRBD2 (5 bases). CDR1 is SEHNR and CDR2 is FQNEAQ in the germline V gene (reference sequence). V was pared by 0 bases and J by 6 bases, with 13 bases between. The CDR3 sequence is 15 residues long. In nucleotides, the CDR3 is TGTGCCAGCAGCTTAGCGCTGTGGGGAGCGGATACGCAGTATTTT. Its protein is CASSLALWGADTQYF.

V is TRBV30 and J is TRBJ1-6; possible D gene TRBD1, 5 bases. The CDR3 loop spans 14 amino acids. The germline CDR1 and CDR2 sequences are GTSNPN and SVGIG (reference sequence). V was pared by 4 bases and J by 14 bases, with 21 bases between. CDR3 residues: CAWTGSSYNSALHF. Here the CDR3 DNA reads TGTGCCTGGACAGGGAGCTCCTATAACTCAGCCCTCCACTTT.

A word on this clonotype: A much larger clone differs from this one at a single base, so this may be a read error. The chain combines TRBV6-6 with TRBJ1-3; D is uncertain. Germline loops: CDR1 MNHNY, CDR2 SVGAGI (reference sequence). CDR3 size: 17 residues. In nucleotides, the CDR3 is TGTGCCAGCAGTTACCCCCGGATGGGAAACTCTGGAAACATCATATATTTT. It yields the protein CASSYPRMGNSGNIIYF.

Regarding this clonotype: It may be a read error: a sequence one base away is much more abundant. The chain joins TRBV5-5 to TRBJ1-3, with 8 bases identical to TRBD1. This CDR3 contains 16 residues. In germline, CDR1 is SGHKS, CDR2 YYEKEE (reference sequence). CDR3 DNA: TGTGCCATCAGCACCGCGGACAGGGCCCTGGAGGGCACCATATATTTT. It codes for CAISTADRALEGTIYF.

Details on this clonotype: A much more abundant neighbour one base away suggests this may be a read error. J is TRBJ1-2 and V is TRBV12-3 or TRBV12-4, with 10 bases identical to TRBD1. The CDR3 covers 14 residues. For the CDR3, the DNA is TGTGCCAGCAGTCCTGACAGGGGGCTCTATGACTACACCTTC. It codes for CASSPDRGLYDYTF.

In regard to this clonotype: One end of the junction does not line up with germline, which may come from a read error. V and J are TRBV11-3 and TRBJ1-1; D is unclear. This CDR3 contains 14 residues. Germline CDR1 and CDR2: SGHNT and YENEEA. The CDR3 sequence: CASSLDGETPETFF. CDR3 DNA sequence: TGTGCCAGCAGCCTAGATGGTGAGACTCCTGAAACTTTCTTT.

On this clonotype: One end of the junction varies from germline; a read error may be responsible. The chain links TRBV11-2 to TRBJ2-1, with D perhaps matching TRBD1 (6 bases). Germline V lookup: CDR1 SGHAT, CDR2 FQNNGV. This CDR3 spans 15 amino acids. The CDR3 nucleotides read TGTGCCAGCAGCTTAGATCCCAGCAGGGGCGGTGAGCAGATTTTC. This encodes CASSLDPSRGGEQIF.

This clonotype was recorded once. Mismatch with germline at one junction end may stem from a read error. This rearrangement joins TRBV11-2 to TRBJ2-1; D might be TRBD2 (6 bases). This CDR3 comprises 14 residues. Germline lookup yields CDR1 SGHAT and CDR2 FQNNGV. The CDR3 DNA follows: TGTGCTAGCAGCTTTAATGCGGGAACGGATGAGCAGTTCTTT. Its protein product is CASSFNAGTDEQFF.

In its sample, this clonotype was seen a few times. The chain joins TRBV14 to TRBJ2-7; no definite D call. In germline, CDR1 is SGHDN, CDR2 FVKESK. The germline V and J ends were trimmed by 3 bases and 5 bases, with 11 bases remaining between them. This CDR3 has 13 residues. CDR3 amino acids: CASSQVGRDEQYF. The CDR3 coding sequence is TGTGCCAGCAGCCAGGTTGGTAGGGACGAGCAGTACTTC.